Here is one T cell receptor (beta chain) with its context. Each cDNA molecule carried a unique molecular identifier. TCRdb analysed the 5' RACE reads with MiXCR anew, one entry per CDR3 protein. The sample lists roughly 57,000 distinct CDR3 sequences, approximately 13% occurring once. V lost 3 bases and J lost 5; bases outside the gene matches: 4. The CDR3 length is 14 residues. The germline V gene has CDR1 KGHSH and CDR2 LQKENI. This sample is part of a study of early T cells in non-severe SARS-CoV-2 infection. As for the study in general: Bulk RNA from unsorted whole blood was sequenced; chains were unpaired.

The material was whole blood, obtained at baseline. The source of this sequence is an adult who was a healthcare worker with PCR-confirmed SARS-CoV-2 infection or an uninfected control (not recorded which). V usage is TRBV18 and J usage is TRBJ1-2; TRBD1 matches 9 bases. The CDR3 nucleotides read TGTGCCAGCTCACCTACAGGGGGCGGATATGGCTACACCTTC. It translates to CASSPTGGGYGYTF. Full variable domain (rest looked up from reference TRBV18 and TRBJ1-2): NAGVMQNPRHLVRRRGQEARLRCSPMKGHSHVYWYRQLPEEGLKFMVYLQKENIIDESGMPKERFSAEFPKEGPSILRIQQVVRGDSAAYFCASSPTGGGYGYTFGSGTRLTVV.